This T cell receptor (beta chain) comes out of a study of blood T cell repertoires in COVID-19. Study at large: Researchers got acute and convalescent COVID-19 samples from the United States, Italy and Spain. T cells, B-cell-depleted T cells, or PBMCs supplied cDNA or gDNA.

Clones were read by immunoSEQ multiplex PCR, and TCRdb kept only the in-frame ones, dropping some. The repertoire consists of about 83,000 clones, with approximately 80% occurring once and the leading ten covering 15%. J gave up 2 bases and V 5 bases, and 3 bases lay outside the gene matches. CDR1 is MNHEY and CDR2 is SMNVEV in the germline V gene (reference sequence). The CDR3 extends over 13 amino acids. The receptor was derived from a woman older than 75 with acute or convalescent COVID-19. The sample was peripheral blood. This sequence joins TRBV27 and TRBJ2-7, with 7 nucleotides matching TRBD1. In DNA, the CDR3 is TGTGCCAGCAGTACGGACAGGACCTACGAGCAGTACTTC. Translation: CASSTDRTYEQYF.